The 31 T cell receptor beta chains listed next were all sequenced from one sample in a study of identical twins. In TCRdb, the 5' RACE reads were re-called with MiXCR into one record per CDR3 protein. The data show about 530,000 distinct CDR3 sequences, roughly 15% seen once. The sample also formed part of further work on yellow fever vaccine responses in identical twins.

The sample taken for sequencing was CD4+ T cells sorted from blood. The receptor set was obtained from a woman aged 18-30 years in good health.

V and J are TRBV4-1 and TRBJ2-2, with 14 bases identical to TRBD2. CDR3 length: 16 amino acids. Germline CDR1 is MGHRA and CDR2 is YSYEKL. J lost 4 bases, V lost 3 bases, and 1 base had no gene match. The CDR3 DNA reads as TGCGCCAGCAGCCAGGGACTAGCGGGAGCCACCGGGGAGCTGTTTTTT. This translates into CASSQGLAGATGELFF.

This clonotype was detected only a few times. The rearrangement links TRBV6-1 to TRBJ1-1; no clear D. With 2 bases removed from V and 6 bases from J, the gap between germline ends came to 10 bases. The CDR3 extends over 13 amino acids. Germline V CDR1 and CDR2: MNHNS, SASEGT. This CDR3 reads CASSERHGAEAFF. The CDR3, as DNA: TGTGCCAGCAGTGAAAGGCATGGGGCTGAAGCTTTCTTT.

This chain joins TRBV6-5 and TRBJ2-1; D gene ambiguous. CDR3 length: 11 amino acids. Germline V gene data show CDR1 as MNHEY and CDR2 as SVGAGI. Trimming took 2 bases from V and 8 from J, leaving 4 bases between them. The CDR3 reads CASSYGHEQFF. CDR3 bases: TGTGCCAGCAGTTACGGGCATGAGCAGTTCTTC.

The rearrangement links TRBV7-3 to TRBJ2-1, with D maybe TRBD2 (5 bases). The germline gives CDR1 SGHTA, CDR2 FQGTGA. V lost 2 bases and J lost 0, with 8 bases in between. The CDR3 is 15 amino acids. The CDR3 bases are TGTGCCAGCAGCTTAGAAGCGGTCTCCTACAATGAGCAGTTCTTC. Amino acid sequence: CASSLEAVSYNEQFF.

The J gene is TRBJ2-1, the V gene TRBV20-1, with a tentative D call TRBD2 (6 bases). V lost 1 base and J lost 0, with 10 bases in between. CDR3 length: 15 amino acids. The germline CDR1 and CDR2 sequences are DFQATT and SNEGSKA (reference sequence). CDR3 region: CSARGGGNSYNEQFF. CDR3 DNA sequence: TGCAGTGCTAGAGGGGGCGGGAACTCCTACAATGAGCAGTTCTTC.

This clonotype was found a few times. The chain uses TRBV3-1 and TRBJ1-2; D is unclear. V lost 5 bases and J 7 bases, leaving 11 bases between the germline ends. In germline, CDR1 is LGHDT, CDR2 YNNKEL (reference sequence). This CDR3 region has 12 residues. CDR3 nucleotides: TGTGCCAGCAGCGGAAATAAAGGTGGCTACACCTTC. Translating it yields CASSGNKGGYTF.

This clonotype was counted between two and nine times. This chain joins TRBV7-2 and TRBJ2-1; D is uncertain. Germline assignment: CDR1 SGHTA and CDR2 FQGNSA. V was cut by 4 bases and J by 12 bases, with 13 bases left in between. This CDR3 spans 12 amino acids. The CDR3 spells CASSSSTLRQFF. CDR3 nucleotides: TGTGCCAGCAGCTCCTCGACTCTTCGGCAGTTCTTC.

The V gene is TRBV18, the J gene TRBJ2-4; D may be TRBD1 or TRBD2 (5 bases each). The CDR3 consists of 19 residues. Germline lookup yields CDR1 KGHSH and CDR2 LQKENI. V lost 2 bases and J lost 0, with 20 bases in between. CDR3 region: CASSPDRRTNILAKNIQYF. The DNA for the CDR3 is TGTGCCAGCTCACCAGATCGGAGGACAAACATACTAGCCAAAAACATTCAGTACTTC. The variable domain in full, with the rest retrieved from reference TRBV18 and TRBJ2-4, is NAGVMQNPRHLVRRRGQEARLRCSPMKGHSHVYWYRQLPEEGLKFMVYLQKENIIDESGMPKERFSAEFPKEGPSILRIQQVVRGDSAAYFCASSPDRRTNILAKNIQYFGAGTRLSVL.

This clonotype was counted between two and nine times. The rearrangement links TRBV24-1 to TRBJ1-5; 10 nucleotides agree with TRBD1. Trimming took 5 bases from V and 5 from J; bases not matched to a gene: 5. The CDR3 is 15 amino acids. Looked up from germline, CDR1 is KGHDR and CDR2 is SFDVKD. CDR3 sequence: CATSAGTGDHQPQHF. CDR3 DNA: TGTGCCACCAGTGCCGGGACAGGGGACCATCAGCCCCAGCATTTT.

The chain uses TRBV6-5 and TRBJ2-7; TRBD2 agrees at 8 bases. CDR1 and CDR2 from the germline V gene are MNHEY and SVGAGI. This CDR3 has 15 residues. Trimming cost V 4 bases and J 0 bases; bases outside gene matches: 5. As DNA, the CDR3 is TGTGCCAGCAGTTCCAGCCTAGCGGGCTCCTACGAGCAGTACTTC. Its protein is CASSSSLAGSYEQYF.

This clonotype was recorded at least ten times. The V gene is TRBV5-6, the J gene TRBJ2-3, with 7 bases fitting TRBD2. J was trimmed by 2 bases and V by 3 bases; bases with no gene match: 6. The CDR3 is 15 residues long. Germline CDR1 is SGHDT and CDR2 is YYEEEE. The CDR3 DNA follows: TGTGCCAGCAGCTCGCCGGGACTAATCACAGATACGCAGTATTTT. It is translated as CASSSPGLITDTQYF.

This rearrangement joins TRBV5-1 to TRBJ2-7; TRBD1 matches at 7 bases. Germline V gene sequence: CDR1 SGHRS, CDR2 YFSETQ. This CDR3 region has 14 residues. V was clipped by 4 bases and J by 2 bases; unmatched bases: 6. CDR3 region: CASSLGQNTYEQYF. CDR3 bases: TGCGCCAGCAGCCTGGGACAGAATACCTACGAGCAGTACTTC.

CDR3 DNA: TGTGCCAGCAGCTTATCGGTGCTAGCGGGGGGGCGGTGGGTGCAGTTCTTC. This codes for CASSLSVLAGGRWVQFF. V gene TRBV11-2 combines with J gene TRBJ2-1; 12 nucleotides align to TRBD2. The CDR3 extends over 17 amino acids. The germline V gene encodes CDR1 SGHAT and CDR2 FQNNGV. The trim removed 2 bases at V and 12 bases at J, leaving 14 bases unmatched.

The J gene is TRBJ2-5, the V gene TRBV12-3 or TRBV12-4; 8 bases are a match to TRBD1. This CDR3 has 14 amino acids. V trimming: 3 bases; J trimming: 3 bases; junction bases outside the gene matches: 3. CDR3 nucleotide sequence: TGTGCCAGCAGTTTCGGGACAGGAAAAGAGACCCAGTACTTC. It codes for CASSFGTGKETQYF.

This clonotype was seen a handful of times. V is TRBV29-1 and J is TRBJ2-1; D is uncertain. Between the trimmed V and J ends, which lost 7 bases and 2 bases, there was a span of 12 bases. This CDR3 region has 13 residues. The germline V gene has CDR1 SQVTM and CDR2 ANQGSEA. The CDR3 protein is CSAPRQPYNEQFF. DNA for the CDR3: TGCAGCGCCCCCCGCCAGCCCTACAATGAGCAGTTCTTC.

This clonotype turned up a few times. V and J are TRBV12-3 or TRBV12-4 and TRBJ2-1, with D possibly matching TRBD2 (5 bases). This CDR3 comprises 15 residues. The V and J ends lost 3 bases and 3 bases respectively, with 12 bases between them. CDR3 loop: CASSFVGDIYNEQFF. DNA of the CDR3: TGTGCCAGCAGTTTTGTGGGAGATATCTACAATGAGCAGTTCTTC.

As for this clonotype: At one of its ends the junction is not consistent with the germline gene, which may arise from a read error. The DNA for the CDR3 is TGCTGTGCTAGACCGTTAGCCGAATTGTCCTACAATGAGCAGTTCTTC. Protein product: CCARPLAELSYNEQFF. The chain employs TRBV20-1 and TRBJ2-1; D is ambiguous. The CDR3 contains 16 residues. Germline V CDR1 and CDR2: DFQATT, SNEGSKA (reference sequence).

The chain links TRBV12-3 or TRBV12-4 to TRBJ2-7, with 12 bases identical to TRBD2. The V gene end was trimmed by 5 bases and the J gene end by 6 bases; junction bases not matched to a gene: 8. The CDR3 consists of 15 residues. The CDR3 region has the DNA TGTGCCAGCAGTCCCGAACTAGCGGGAGGCCCCGAGCAGTACTTC. It codes for CASSPELAGGPEQYF.

This chain connects TRBV12-3 or TRBV12-4 to TRBJ1-1; D not resolved. The CDR3 is 11 amino acids. V shed 2 bases and J shed 10 bases, with 8 bases lying between them. The CDR3 reads CASSLMAGAFF. The CDR3 DNA reads as TGTGCCAGCAGTTTAATGGCGGGAGCTTTCTTT.

The rearrangement links TRBV28 to TRBJ2-2; 9 bases agree with TRBD1. The V gene end was trimmed by 1 base and the J gene end by 7 bases; junction bases not matched to a gene: 7. Germline CDR1 reads MDHEN; CDR2 reads SYDVKM. The CDR3 has 16 residues. The CDR3 loop reads CASSLSGQGLGGELFF. The CDR3 nucleotides are TGTGCCAGCAGTTTATCGGGACAGGGCTTGGGCGGGGAGCTGTTTTTT.

The count of this clonotype is one. The V and J genes are TRBV4-1 and TRBJ1-2; D remains unclear. V was clipped by 4 bases and J by 0 bases, with 12 bases between them. Germline V gives CDR1 MGHRA, CDR2 YSYEKL. The CDR3 has 15 amino acids. CDR3 amino acids: CASSLMGGSNYGYTF. Here the CDR3 DNA reads TGCGCCAGCAGCCTCATGGGAGGTTCTAACTATGGCTACACCTTC.

This chain joins TRBV12-3 or TRBV12-4 and TRBJ1-1, with TRBD1 identical over 7 bases. V shed 6 bases, J shed 0 bases, and the junction held 7 bases outside the gene matches. This CDR3 comprises 15 residues. CDR3 nucleotide sequence: TGTGCCAGCAGAACGACAGGGAGTATGAACACTGAAGCTTTCTTT. This codes for CASRTTGSMNTEAFF.

This clonotype was counted only a few times. The genes are TRBV20-1 and TRBJ1-5, with D perhaps TRBD1 (6 bases). V gave up 1 base and J gave up 5 bases, with 15 bases separating them. Germline CDR1 reads DFQATT; CDR2 reads SNEGSKA (reference sequence). The CDR3 has 15 residues. The CDR3 spells CSARGQQGFDQPQHF. CDR3 sequence (DNA): TGCAGTGCTAGAGGGCAACAGGGATTTGATCAGCCCCAGCATTTT.

This clonotype was observed a handful of times. V and J are TRBV27 and TRBJ2-2; D unclear. With 6 bases removed from V and 4 bases from J, the gap between germline ends came to 12 bases. The CDR3 contains 14 residues. Germline V gene lookup returns CDR1 MNHEY and CDR2 SMNVEV (reference sequence). In DNA, the CDR3 is TGTGCCAGCAGCCGGATCACCGTCACCGGGGAGCTGTTTTTT. Amino acid sequence: CASSRITVTGELFF.

This clonotype was seen a handful of times. The rearrangement uses TRBV9 and TRBJ2-3; 9 bases map to TRBD1. This CDR3 has 18 residues. From germline, CDR1 is SGDLS and CDR2 YYNGEE. V shed 0 bases and J 1 base; nucleotides not matched to a gene: 9. CDR3 coding DNA: TGTGCCAGCAGCGTAGTGGGACAGGGTCGGGTCCGCACAGATACGCAGTATTTT. Translating it yields CASSVVGQGRVRTDTQYF. Full variable domain (remainder filled in from reference TRBV9 and TRBJ2-3): DSGVTQTPKHLITATGQRVTLRCSPRSGDLSVYWYQQSLDQGLQFLIQYYNGEERAKGNILERFSAQQFPDLHSELNLSSLELGDSALYFCASSVVGQGRVRTDTQYFGPGTRLTVL.

This clonotype has ten or more counts. J is TRBJ1-2 and V is TRBV3-1; no clear D gene. The CDR3 sequence is 13 residues long. V gave up 1 base and J gave up 4 bases, with 7 bases separating them. The germline CDR1 and CDR2 sequences are LGHDT and YNNKEL (reference sequence). The CDR3 region has the DNA TGTGCCAGCAGCCAAGCCTCTGCCTATGGCTACACCTTC. Encoded protein: CASSQASAYGYTF.

The J gene is TRBJ2-6, the V gene TRBV2; D is undetermined. The CDR3 runs 17 residues. Trimming pared 6 bases from V and 0 bases from J, leaving 15 bases between. The germline V gene encodes CDR1 SNHLY and CDR2 FYNNEI. CDR3 DNA: TGTGCCAGCAGCGACAAGGGTCCAAGCTCTGGGGCCAACGTCCTGACTTTC. Amino acids: CASSDKGPSSGANVLTF.

This chain connects TRBV6-5 to TRBJ2-1; no definite D call. V was cut by 2 bases and J by 5 bases, with 10 bases left in between. Germline CDR1 and CDR2: MNHEY and SVGAGI. CDR3 length: 14 amino acids. This CDR3 reads CASSYGQHNNEQFF. CDR3 nucleotide sequence: TGTGCCAGCAGTTACGGGCAGCATAACAATGAGCAGTTCTTC.

This clonotype has ten or more counts. The chain couples TRBV28 to TRBJ1-1, with TRBD1 matching over 9 bases. V lost 7 bases, J lost 3 bases, and 9 bases stayed unmatched. In germline, CDR1 is MDHEN, CDR2 SYDVKM. The CDR3 runs to 15 residues. CDR3 in amino acids: CASTTGDRADTEAFF. The CDR3 region has the DNA TGTGCCAGCACCACCGGGGACAGGGCGGACACTGAAGCTTTCTTT.

This rearrangement joins TRBV20-1 to TRBJ1-1, with D maybe TRBD1 (5 bases). CDR1 DFQATT and CDR2 SNEGSKA come from the germline V gene (reference sequence). The V gene lost 5 bases and the J gene lost 1 base, with 11 bases spanning the gap. The CDR3 contains 13 residues. The CDR3 DNA sequence: TGCAGTGCTGGGGGGAGGGGGAACACTGAAGCTTTCTTT. Amino acid sequence: CSAGGRGNTEAFF.

This chain uses TRBV12-3 or TRBV12-4 with TRBJ2-2; D is unresolved. V was cut by 4 bases and J by 7 bases, with 7 bases left in between. The CDR3 sequence is 12 residues long. The CDR3 bases are TGTGCCAGCAGTTCCCAGAACGGGGAGCTGTTTTTT. It encodes CASSSQNGELFF.